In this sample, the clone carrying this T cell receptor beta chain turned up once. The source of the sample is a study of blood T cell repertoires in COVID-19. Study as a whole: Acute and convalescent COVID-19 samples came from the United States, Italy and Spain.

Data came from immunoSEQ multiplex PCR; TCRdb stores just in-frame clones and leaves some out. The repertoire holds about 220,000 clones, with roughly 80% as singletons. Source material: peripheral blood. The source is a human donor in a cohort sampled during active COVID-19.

The CDR3 region has the DNA TGTGCCAGCAGCTTGCTTACAGATACGCAGTATTTT. As protein: CASSLLTDTQYF. The rearrangement joins TRBV5-6 to TRBJ2-3; D uncertain. Germline assignment: CDR1 SGHDT and CDR2 YYEEEE. The CDR3 contains 12 residues. Trimming removed 1 base at V and 3 bases at J, with 3 bases between.